This TCR beta chain came from a study of tumor-infiltrating lymphocytes in primary liver carcinoma. Study background: Tumor stage was T1-T3 N0M0, and tumor size was about 4 to 11 cm across.

With a constant-region primer, TCR beta cDNA was made from about 0.55 ug of total RNA. Three nested multiplex PCR rounds of slightly modified ARM-PCR generated TCR beta libraries. Amplification in the first two PCR rounds was performed using TRBV1-TRBV30 forward primers and a C-beta reverse primer for around 11 cycles each. One entry per CDR3 protein, called by TCRdb with MiXCR from the multiplex PCR reads. The repertoire holds fewer than 400,000 distinct CDR3 sequences, with roughly three fifths as singletons. A remark on this clonotype: A much larger clone sits a single nucleotide away, making a read error possible.

The germline V gene has CDR1 LGHNA and CDR2 YSLEER. The CDR3 consists of 13 residues. It was unsorted whole blood that yielded blood RNA, and germline DNA was also extracted. This TCR came from a woman aged 30 to 39 with primary liver carcinoma and hepatitis B virus infection. The material sequenced was peripheral blood. The chain combines TRBV4-3 with TRBJ2-7; D uncertain. Here the CDR3 DNA reads TGCGCCAGCAACCAAGACCGTCTCAGCGTGCAGTACTTC. Amino acid sequence: CASNQDRLSVQYF.